The 30 T cell receptor beta chains listed next were all sequenced from one sample in a study of T cells after yellow fever vaccination. MiXCR was run by TCRdb on the 5' RACE reads, yielding one entry per CDR3 protein. Counted here are 20,000 to 25,000 distinct CDR3 sequences, less than 4% occurring once; the ten biggest clones make up roughly 0.9%. This material consisted of PBMCs, either bulk or a sorted T-cell subset (CD4+, CD8+, memory, or dextramer-sorted; not recorded which), taken roughly 45 days after the first yellow fever vaccination. These receptors all come from a man between 18 and 29 years old who received the YFV17D yellow fever vaccine.

There are many counts of this clonotype. J is TRBJ2-3 and V is TRBV20-1, with D perhaps assigned TRBD1 or TRBD2 (6 bases each). Trimming pared 3 bases from V and 0 bases from J, leaving 7 bases between. This CDR3 is 13 amino acids long. Germline lookup yields CDR1 DFQATT and CDR2 SNEGSKA (reference sequence). CDR3 sequence reads: CSARGGSTDTQYF. CDR3 DNA: TGCAGTGCTAGGGGGGGCAGCACAGATACGCAGTATTTT.

This clonotype was detected many times. The V and J genes are TRBV6-2 or TRBV6-3 and TRBJ1-6; no firm D call. Between the trimmed V and J ends, which lost 3 bases and 5 bases, there was a span of 14 bases. CDR3 length equals 16 residues. From germline, CDR1 is MNHEY and CDR2 SVGEGT. The CDR3 sequence is CASSYRRPGNNSPLHF. The CDR3 DNA reads TGTGCCAGCAGTTATCGGAGACCTGGGAATAATTCACCCCTCCACTTT.

Ten or more counts support this clonotype. The rearrangement joins TRBV2 to TRBJ1-1, with 7 bases that match TRBD1. Germline V gene lookup returns CDR1 SNHLY and CDR2 FYNNEI. Trimming cost V 6 bases and J 7 bases; bases outside gene matches: 14. CDR3 length: 15 amino acids. In DNA, the CDR3 is TGTGCCAGCAGGGGACCGCTGACAGGGTCGGGTGAAGCTTTCTTT. Encoded protein: CASRGPLTGSGEAFF.

This clonotype was picked up many times. The CDR3 bases are TGTGCCAGCAGCTTAGTCGGGCAGTCCTATAATTCACCCCTCCACTTT. It encodes CASSLVGQSYNSPLHF. The chain joins TRBV7-2 to TRBJ1-6, with unresolved D. CDR1 SGHTA and CDR2 FQGNSA come from the germline V gene. The CDR3 totals 16 residues. V lost 1 base and J lost 1, with 8 bases in between.

This clonotype showed up many times. V usage is TRBV7-9 and J usage is TRBJ2-7; D is ambiguous. This CDR3 region has 15 residues. The V end lost 5 bases, the J end lost 0 bases, and 14 bases lay between the germline ends. CDR1 and CDR2 from the germline V gene are SEHNR and FQNEAQ (reference sequence). CDR3 region: CASSRLGDRSYEQYF. The CDR3 DNA reads TGTGCCAGCAGCCGCCTTGGGGATCGCTCCTACGAGCAGTACTTC.

This clonotype came up many times. V gene TRBV28 combines with J gene TRBJ1-5; TRBD1 might be the D (5 bases). Germline CDR1 MDHEN, CDR2 SYDVKM. This CDR3 is built from 16 residues. Trimming removed 2 bases from V and 4 bases from J, with 15 bases in between. In DNA, the CDR3 is TGTGCCAGCAGTTTAAGGGGCCAGGGAGGGAATCAGCCCCAGCATTTT. Translation: CASSLRGQGGNQPQHF.

This clonotype was counted at least ten times. The chain combines TRBV7-6 with TRBJ2-5; TRBD2 matches at 10 bases. From germline, CDR1 is SGHVS and CDR2 FNYEAQ. The V segment lost 3 bases and the J segment 5 bases; nucleotides outside the gene matches: 18. The CDR3 consists of 19 residues. The CDR3 DNA is TGTGCCAGCAGCTTCGTCTTTAGGAGCGGGGGGGATAGATTTGAGACCCAGTACTTC. Protein sequence: CASSFVFRSGGDRFETQYF.

This clonotype was observed at least ten times. J is TRBJ2-2 and V is TRBV6-6; D not resolved. V lost 5 bases and J 8 bases, leaving 9 bases between the germline ends. Germline V gives CDR1 MNHNY, CDR2 SVGAGI (reference sequence). This CDR3 is 12 amino acids long. The CDR3 loop reads CASSVNPGELFF. Written as DNA, the CDR3 is TGTGCCAGCAGTGTTAACCCGGGGGAGCTGTTTTTT.

This clonotype was counted many times. The CDR3 is CASSVTGKLFF. The CDR3 nucleotides read TGTGCCAGCAGCGTAACAGGGAAGCTGTTTTTT. This chain links TRBV9 with TRBJ2-2, with D perhaps matching TRBD1 (6 bases). Per germline, CDR1 SGDLS and CDR2 YYNGEE. The CDR3 runs 11 residues. V shed 1 base and J shed 12 bases, with 7 bases lying between them. Full variable domain (rest looked up from reference TRBV9 and TRBJ2-2): DSGVTQTPKHLITATGQRVTLRCSPRSGDLSVYWYQQSLDQGLQFLIQYYNGEERAKGNILERFSAQQFPDLHSELNLSSLELGDSALYFCASSVTGKLFFGEGSRLTVL.

This clonotype was seen many times. The chain joins TRBV7-3 to TRBJ2-3; D gene ambiguous. The CDR3 contains 14 residues. Trimming stripped 8 bases from V and 7 bases from J, with 19 bases between. Per germline, CDR1 SGHTA and CDR2 FQGTGA. For the CDR3, the DNA is TGTGCCAGCCGTCGGACGGGTGCGGCAAATACGCAGTATTTT. It encodes CASRRTGAANTQYF.

There are many counts of this clonotype. This sequence joins TRBV7-8 and TRBJ1-1, with D perhaps matching TRBD1 (5 bases). Germline V gene data show CDR1 as SGHVS and CDR2 as FQNEAQ. This CDR3 is 14 amino acids long. V dropped 0 bases and J dropped 8 bases, with 13 bases sitting between them. CDR3 residues: CASSLAGTEREAFF. The CDR3 coding sequence is TGTGCCAGCAGCTTAGCGGGGACGGAAAGGGAAGCTTTCTTT.

This clonotype was picked up many times. V usage is TRBV2 and J usage is TRBJ2-2, with a weak D call TRBD2 (5 bases). This CDR3 spans 12 amino acids. CDR1 is SNHLY, CDR2 FYNNEI, per germline. V was trimmed by 8 bases and J by 1 base, leaving 5 bases between them. Here the CDR3 reads CASRGNTGELFF. The CDR3 DNA sequence: TGTGCCAGCCGGGGGAACACCGGGGAGCTGTTTTTT.

This clonotype appeared many times. The chain is built from TRBV25-1 and TRBJ2-5; D is uncertain. Per the germline V gene, CDR1 is MGHDK and CDR2 is SYGVNS. V lost 10 bases and J 5 bases, leaving 11 bases between the germline ends. CDR3 length: 11 residues. The CDR3 loop reads CATRPGETQYF. The CDR3 DNA follows: TGTGCCACCAGACCGGGCGAGACCCAGTACTTC.

This clonotype was detected many times. This chain connects TRBV30 to TRBJ1-2, with D possibly being TRBD1 (6 bases). This CDR3 spans 13 amino acids. From germline, CDR1 is GTSNPN and CDR2 SVGIG (reference sequence). Trimming removed 4 bases at V and 4 bases at J, with 13 bases between. The CDR3 here is CAWTYGRGYGYTF. CDR3 bases: TGTGCCTGGACCTACGGCAGGGGCTATGGCTACACCTTC. Combining the CDR3 with reference TRBV30 and TRBJ1-2 gives the whole variable domain SQTIHQWPATLVQPVGSPLSLECTVEGTSNPNLYWYRQAAGRGLQLLFYSVGIGQISSEVPQNLSASRPQDRQFILSSKKLLLSDSGFYLCAWTYGRGYGYTFGSGTRLTVV.

This clonotype occurred many times. V usage is TRBV10-3 and J usage is TRBJ1-2; weak D call: TRBD1 (6 bases). Trimming shortened V by 4 bases and J by 5 bases, and 14 bases separated the two germline ends. Germline V gives CDR1 ENHRY, CDR2 SYGVKD. The length of the CDR3 is 14 residues. CDR3: CAISAQGGGYGYTF. CDR3 in DNA: TGTGCCATCAGTGCTCAAGGAGGGGGATATGGCTACACCTTC.

There are many counts of this clonotype. The chain joins TRBV5-1 to TRBJ2-3; possibly TRBD2 for D (6 bases). CDR1 is SGHRS, CDR2 YFSETQ, per germline. V lost 0 bases to trimming and J lost 11 bases, with 13 bases between them. There are 13 residues in the CDR3. The CDR3 here is CASSLDFRDLQYF. The CDR3 nucleotides read TGCGCCAGCAGCTTGGATTTCCGGGACTTGCAGTATTTT.

This clonotype was observed many times. The chain has TRBV7-9 and TRBJ1-6, with 7 positions matching TRBD1. Looked up from germline, CDR1 is SEHNR and CDR2 is FQNEAQ (reference sequence). J gave up 9 bases and V 5 bases, and 10 bases lay outside the gene matches. This CDR3 has 15 amino acids. The CDR3 spells CASSRDRVEFSPLHF. CDR3 DNA sequence: TGTGCCAGCAGCCGCGACAGGGTGGAGTTTTCACCCCTCCACTTT.

This clonotype was detected many times. The rearrangement joins TRBV27 to TRBJ1-5; TRBD1 aligns across 9 bases. Germline values: CDR1 MNHEY, CDR2 SMNVEV (reference sequence). The ends lost 2 bases at V and 5 bases at J; junction bases unmatched: 7. The CDR3 loop spans 16 amino acids. The CDR3 reads CASSLGTGKRDQPQHF. The CDR3 DNA reads as TGTGCCAGCAGTTTAGGGACAGGGAAGAGGGATCAGCCCCAGCATTTT.

This clonotype was found many times. V gene TRBV15 combines with J gene TRBJ1-3; a weak D match, TRBD1 (6 bases). V was pared by 0 bases and J by 2 bases, with 11 bases between. Germline V lookup: CDR1 LNHNV, CDR2 YYDKDF (reference sequence). The CDR3 is 16 amino acids. The CDR3 sequence: CATSRDLAGAGNTIYF. CDR3 nucleotides: TGTGCCACCAGCAGAGATCTTGCAGGGGCTGGAAACACCATATATTTT. Together with reference TRBV15 and TRBJ1-3, the CDR3 gives the full variable domain: DAMVIQNPRYQVTQFGKPVTLSCSQTLNHNVMYWYQQKSSQAPKLLFHYYDKDFNNEADTPDNFQSRRPNTSFCFLDIRSPGLGDTAMYLCATSRDLAGAGNTIYFGEGSWLTVV.

There are many counts of this clonotype. This chain uses TRBV5-4 with TRBJ2-3; D not resolved. CDR3 size: 11 residues. In germline, CDR1 is SGHNT, CDR2 YYREEE (reference sequence). With 2 bases removed from V and 6 bases from J, the gap between germline ends came to 4 bases. CDR3 loop: CASSFQDTQYF. The CDR3 bases are TGTGCCAGCAGCTTTCAGGATACGCAGTATTTT.

This clonotype was detected many times. The rearrangement joins TRBV20-1 to TRBJ2-5, with TRBD1 matching 8 bases. Unmatched junction bases numbered 10, after V lost 7 bases and J lost 6 bases. Germline V gene lookup returns CDR1 DFQATT and CDR2 SNEGSKA (reference sequence). The CDR3 runs 13 residues. This chain's CDR3 is CSVGQGARKTQYF. In nucleotides, the CDR3 is TGCAGTGTGGGGCAGGGGGCGCGAAAGACCCAGTACTTC.

This clonotype was observed many times. The CDR3 protein is CASSVEVRDRGHGYTF. In nucleotides, the CDR3 is TGTGCCAGCAGCGTAGAAGTAAGGGACAGGGGGCATGGCTACACCTTC. V usage is TRBV9 and J usage is TRBJ1-2; 12 bases match TRBD1. The germline CDR1 and CDR2 sequences are SGDLS and YYNGEE. The CDR3 covers 16 residues. Trimming removed 0 bases from V and 6 bases from J; junction bases left unmatched: 6. Together with reference TRBV9 and TRBJ1-2, the CDR3 gives the full variable domain: DSGVTQTPKHLITATGQRVTLRCSPRSGDLSVYWYQQSLDQGLQFLIQYYNGEERAKGNILERFSAQQFPDLHSELNLSSLELGDSALYFCASSVEVRDRGHGYTFGSGTRLTVV.

This clonotype came up many times. The chain links TRBV5-1 to TRBJ2-7; D gene ambiguous. V lost 5 bases and J 3 bases, leaving 15 bases between the germline ends. The CDR3 spans 14 residues. Germline V CDR1 and CDR2: SGHRS, YFSETQ. The CDR3 loop reads CASRMTGTVYEQYF. The DNA for the CDR3 is TGCGCCAGCAGGATGACCGGCACCGTCTACGAGCAGTACTTC. Full variable domain (remainder filled in from reference TRBV5-1 and TRBJ2-7): KAGVTQTPRYLIKTRGQQVTLSCSPISGHRSVSWYQQTPGQGLQFLFEYFSETQRNKGNFPGRFSGRQFSNSRSEMNVSTLELGDSALYLCASRMTGTVYEQYFGPGTRLTVT.

The sample holds many counts of this clonotype. The V call is TRBV2, the J call TRBJ1-1; possible D gene TRBD1, 5 bases. Per the germline V gene, CDR1 is SNHLY and CDR2 is FYNNEI. Trimming pared 5 bases from V and 1 base from J, leaving 11 bases between. This CDR3 is 14 amino acids long. This CDR3 reads CASSNAQGNTEAFF. The CDR3 nucleotides read TGTGCCAGCAGTAATGCTCAGGGGAACACTGAAGCTTTCTTT.

There are many counts of this clonotype. V is TRBV7-2 and J is TRBJ1-4, with 9 nucleotides matching TRBD1. V shed 5 bases and J 8 bases; nucleotides not matched to a gene: 3. The CDR3 loop spans 13 amino acids. In germline, CDR1 is SGHTA, CDR2 FQGNSA. The CDR3 loop is CASSLGQGEKLFF. The CDR3 DNA sequence: TGTGCCAGCAGCCTTGGACAGGGGGAAAAACTGTTTTTT.

The table lists this clonotype with many counts. The chain employs TRBV14 and TRBJ2-1, with TRBD1 as a possible D gene (5 bases). The CDR3 totals 17 residues. Trimming cost V 1 base and J 0 bases, with 13 bases left between them. CDR1 is SGHDN and CDR2 is FVKESK in the germline V gene. The chain's CDR3 is CASSQVVRESSYNEQFF. Written as DNA, the CDR3 is TGTGCCAGCAGCCAAGTCGTCAGGGAAAGCTCCTACAATGAGCAGTTCTTC.

This clonotype was observed many times. V usage is TRBV5-4 and J usage is TRBJ2-5; TRBD1 is a possible D gene (6 bases). Trimming cost V 3 bases and J 1 base, with 10 bases left between them. Germline lookup yields CDR1 SGHNT and CDR2 YYREEE (reference sequence). The CDR3 has 14 amino acids. CDR3 loop: CASSSQTGQETQYF. CDR3 bases: TGTGCCAGCAGCTCCCAGACAGGCCAAGAGACCCAGTACTTC.

Ten or more counts support this clonotype. The chain is built from TRBV5-1 and TRBJ1-1; D is unresolved. Deletions cut 0 bases from V and 3 bases from J, with 12 bases between. Germline V CDR1 and CDR2: SGHRS, YFSETQ. CDR3 length: 15 amino acids. CDR3 sequence: CASSLGPLGYTEAFF. In nucleotides, the CDR3 is TGCGCCAGCAGCTTGGGACCTCTGGGGTACACTGAAGCTTTCTTT.

This clonotype has a count of ten or more. The chain has TRBV11-2 and TRBJ2-2; 13 bases match TRBD2. Germline loops: CDR1 SGHAT, CDR2 FQNNGV. The V gene end was trimmed by 6 bases and the J gene end by 6 bases; junction bases not matched to a gene: 13. The CDR3 loop spans 18 amino acids. The CDR3 sequence: CASRSTSGGSRGPGELFF. CDR3 in DNA: TGTGCCAGCAGATCGACTAGCGGGGGGTCTCGGGGACCCGGGGAGCTGTTTTTT.

This clonotype was recorded at least ten times. The chain couples TRBV7-9 to TRBJ2-7; 7 bases align to TRBD1. This CDR3 has 14 amino acids. Germline CDR1 and CDR2: SEHNR and FQNEAQ (reference sequence). J lost 3 bases, V lost 3 bases, and 5 bases had no gene match. The CDR3 coding sequence is TGTGCCAGCAGCTTCAGGGGGAACTACTACGAGCAGTACTTC. This gives the protein CASSFRGNYYEQYF.